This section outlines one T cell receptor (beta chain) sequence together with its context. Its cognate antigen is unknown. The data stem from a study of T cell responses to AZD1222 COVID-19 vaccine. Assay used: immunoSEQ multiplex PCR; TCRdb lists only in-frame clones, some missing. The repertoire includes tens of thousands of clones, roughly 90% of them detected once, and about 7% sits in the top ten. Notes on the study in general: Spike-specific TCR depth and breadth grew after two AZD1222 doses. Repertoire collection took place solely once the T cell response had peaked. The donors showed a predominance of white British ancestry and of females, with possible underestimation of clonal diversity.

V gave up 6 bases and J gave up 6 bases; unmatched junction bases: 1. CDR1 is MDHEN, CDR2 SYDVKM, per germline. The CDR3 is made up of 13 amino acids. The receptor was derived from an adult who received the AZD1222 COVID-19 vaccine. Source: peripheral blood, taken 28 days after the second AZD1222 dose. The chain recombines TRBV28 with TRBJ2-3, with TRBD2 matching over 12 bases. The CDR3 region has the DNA TGTGCCAGCAGGGGGACTAGCGGGGATACGCAGTATTTT. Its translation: CASRGTSGDTQYF.